These T cell receptor beta chains were read from a single sample in a study of blood T cell repertoires in COVID-19. Sequencing used immunoSEQ multiplex PCR; TCRdb keeps in-frame clones, though not all of them. The sample includes fewer than 300,000 clones, 86% of them seen just once. The specimen was peripheral blood. All receptors derive from a man in his forties who had recovered from COVID-19. Both conserved end residues are part of each CDR3. D genes are given only for firm matches. Size tells how often a clone was seen (once, few, many) or the class of an expanded clone, and some rows leave it out.

d_gene	v_gene	j_gene	abundance	CDR3nt	CDR3aa
-	TRBV14	TRBJ1-2	-	TGTGCCAGCAGCCAACAAGTAGTGAACTATGGCTACACCTTC	CASSQQVVNYGYTF
TRBD2	TRBV5-4	TRBJ2-2	-	TGTGCCAGCAGCTTTGGGACTAGGAGTGGGAACACCGGGGAGCTGTTTTTT	CASSFGTRSGNTGELFF
-	TRBV6-5	TRBJ2-3	-	TGTGCCATCCCGATAGGTAGATCGGCCGGGGATACGCAGTATTTT	CAIPIGRSAGDTQYF
-	TRBV7-2	TRBJ1-5	-	TGTGCCAGCAGCACTGGTCCCAATAGCAATCAGCCCCAGCATTTT	CASSTGPNSNQPQHF
TRBD1	TRBV5-4	TRBJ1-2	-	TGTGCCAGCAGCCCGACAGGGTCTGATGGCTACACCTTC	CASSPTGSDGYTF
-	TRBV13	TRBJ2-1	-	TGTGCCAGCAGCTTCGCAGGCAACAATGAGCAGTTCTTC	CASSFAGNNEQFF
TRBD1	TRBV18	TRBJ1-1	-	TGTGCCAGCTCACCACTCCCTGGGACAGTTGAAGCTTTCTTT	CASSPLPGTVEAFF
-	TRBV5-6	TRBJ1-1	-	TGTGCCAGCAGCCCCCGGAGGACTGAAGCTTTCTTT	CASSPRRTEAFF
TRBD2	TRBV6-6	TRBJ2-7	-	TGTGCCAGCAGTCCAACGGCAATACTAGCGCCCTCCTACGAGCAGTACTTC	CASSPTAILAPSYEQYF
TRBD2	TRBV13	TRBJ2-3	-	TGTGCCAGCAGCTTAGCCGGCGGGGGGGCCTCAGATACGCAGTATTTT	CASSLAGGGASDTQYF
-	TRBV15	TRBJ2-7	-	TGTGCCACCAGCGAGCAGGGCTACGAGCAGTACTTC	CATSEQGYEQYF
-	TRBV28	TRBJ1-2	once	TGTGCCAGCAGTTTGGGCCAGAAAATGCGTGGCTACACCTTC	CASSLGQKMRGYTF
-	TRBV30	TRBJ1-1	-	TGTGCCTGGAGCCCCCAGTTCAACACTGAAGCTTTCTTT	CAWSPQFNTEAFF
TRBD1	TRBV29-1	TRBJ2-2	few	TGCAGCGCAACAGGGGGCTTGTTCACCGGGGAGCTGTTTTTT	CSATGGLFTGELFF
-	TRBV2	TRBJ2-1	-	TGTGCCAGCAGTGACTTCCTATACAATGAGCAGTTCTTC	CASSDFLYNEQFF
-	TRBV5-6	TRBJ2-1	few	TGTGCCAGCAGCTTCCTTCATGAGCAGTTCTTC	CASSFLHEQFF
-	TRBV9	TRBJ2-5	-	TGTGCCAGCAGCGTTTCCTGGGGCGAAAGAGCCCAGTACTTC	CASSVSWGERAQYF
TRBD2	TRBV5-6	TRBJ2-7	once	TGTGCCAGCAGCTTGGGAGCGGGAGTGGGATACGAGCAGTACTTC	CASSLGAGVGYEQYF
-	TRBV11-2	TRBJ1-1	few	TGTGCCAGCAGTGGGGCTCTCACTGAAGCTTTCTTT	CASSGALTEAFF
TRBD1	TRBV6-2/TRBV6-3	TRBJ1-1	-	TGTGCCAGCATCCCCGACAGGGGAAGGACTGAAGCTTTCTTT	CASIPDRGRTEAFF
TRBD1	TRBV29-1	TRBJ2-1	-	TGCAGCGGCCGGGACAGGATCCACAATGAGCAGTTCTTC	CSGRDRIHNEQFF
TRBD1	TRBV7-9	TRBJ2-5	-	TGTGCCAGCAGCCCAGGGACAGCTCGGGAGACCCAGTACTTC	CASSPGTARETQYF
-	TRBV10-3	TRBJ1-5	-	TGTGCCATCAGTGACTATAGCAATCAGCCCCAGCATTTT	CAISDYSNQPQHF
-	TRBV7-2	TRBJ2-7	few	TGTGCCAGCAGGGCGCTCGGGAGCCCCGGGGAGCAGTACTTC	CASRALGSPGEQYF
TRBD2	TRBV4-3	TRBJ2-1	-	TGCGCCAGCAGCCAAGAGTCGGGACTAAGAGGACACAATGAGCAGTTCTTC	CASSQESGLRGHNEQFF
TRBD2	TRBV9	TRBJ2-5	-	TGTGCCAGCAGCTTCGGACTAGCGGGAGGTCTGGAGACCCAGTACTTC	CASSFGLAGGLETQYF
TRBD1	TRBV18	TRBJ1-1	-	TGTGCCAGCTCAGCGACAGGGGCCACTGAAGCTTTCTTT	CASSATGATEAFF
-	TRBV4-3	TRBJ1-5	-	TGCGCCAGCAGCCATTCCTACAGGGCTGAGCAGCCCCAGCATTTT	CASSHSYRAEQPQHF
TRBD1	TRBV7-9	TRBJ2-4	-	TGTGCCAGCAGCTTAATCCCAGGGGGCTTAGACATTCAGTACTTC	CASSLIPGGLDIQYF
TRBD2	TRBV7-9	TRBJ2-4	-	TGTGCCAGCAGCTGGACCGGGGGAGGGAACATTCAGTACTTC	CASSWTGGGNIQYF
TRBD1	TRBV6-6	TRBJ1-1	-	TGTGCCAGCAGATCTCCGGGACAGGGGGCTGAAGCTTTCTTT	CASRSPGQGAEAFF
-	TRBV6-4	TRBJ2-1	-	TGTGCCAGCAGTAGAACAGTGAACAATGAGCAGTTCTTC	CASSRTVNNEQFF
-	TRBV18	TRBJ2-2	-	TGTGCCAGCTCAGCAGGCGGGGAGCTGTTTTTT	CASSAGGELFF
-	TRBV21-1	TRBJ2-1	-	TGTGCCAGCAGCAACCTACCAGGGGGCAAAGGTTACAATGAGCAGTTCTTC	CASSNLPGGKGYNEQFF
-	TRBV11-2	TRBJ1-5	-	TGTGCCAGCAGCTTAGGGCCTCAAGTCCAGCCCCAGCATTTT	CASSLGPQVQPQHF
-	TRBV6-5	TRBJ1-1	few	TGTGCCAGCAGTTCACTTACAGGGTTGGACACTGAAGCTTTCTTT	CASSSLTGLDTEAFF
-	TRBV7-2	TRBJ1-6	-	TGTGCCAGCAGCTTTGGGGGGGATCGCTCACCCCTCCACTTT	CASSFGGDRSPLHF
TRBD1	TRBV10-3	TRBJ2-3	-	TGTGCCACTACGAAACAGGGGGCCTCGACAGATACGCAGTATTTT	CATTKQGASTDTQYF
TRBD2	TRBV19	TRBJ2-1	few	TGTGCCAGTAGTATGGGACTAGCGGGTCAGTTCTTC	CASSMGLAGQFF
TRBD1	TRBV10-3	TRBJ1-1	-	TGTGCCATCAGCGGGAGGGGACAGGGGAACATGAACACTGAAGCTTTCTTT	CAISGRGQGNMNTEAFF